A selection of T cell receptor beta chains follows, all from one sample in a study of OX40 agonist ivuxolimab in advanced cancers. Clones were sequenced by immunoSEQ multiplex PCR, and TCRdb holds only the in-frame ones, with some missing. Counted here are about 77,000 clones, around 91% occurring once; the ten biggest clones make up around 1.9%. This specimen consisted of CD4+ or CD8+ T cells sorted from blood, obtained in a trial of the OX40 agonist ivuxolimab. The receptor source for this set is an adult with an advanced solid tumor such as melanoma, head and neck, liver or kidney cancer. Both conserved end residues are part of each CDR3. The D gene is left open where the match is weak. Rows may omit the clone size; those that give it use once, few, many or a size class.

TRBV28,TRBJ1-2,once,-,TGTGCCAGCAGTTTATCTGGTCCGGGGAACGGCTACACCTTC,CASSLSGPGNGYTF
TRBV29-1,TRBJ1-1,-,TRBD1,TGCAGCGGGGGACAGGGGCACACTGAAGCTTTCTTT,CSGGQGHTEAFF
TRBV10-1,TRBJ2-7,-,-,TGCGCCAGCAACCGAGCCAGGAAGCAGTACTTC,CASNRARKQYF
TRBV6-1,TRBJ1-3,-,-,TGTGCCAGCGTAACGGCTAGGGCTCTATATTTT,CASVTARALYF
TRBV5-1,TRBJ2-3,-,-,TGCGCCAGCCGAGCGGAAGGAGGAGGGGTAACTATCACAGATACGCAGTATTTT,CASRAEGGGVTITDTQYF
TRBV2,TRBJ1-2,few,-,TGTGCCAGCAGTGAACCCACAGCAAGTATTCTCTATGGCTACACCTTC,CASSEPTASILYGYTF
TRBV9,TRBJ1-5,-,-,TGTGCCAGCAGCGTAGGAGTGGATCAGCCCCAGCATTTT,CASSVGVDQPQHF
TRBV11-2,TRBJ2-3,-,-,TGTGCCAGCAGCTTAGGGCGGGGCTACACAGATACGCAGTATTTT,CASSLGRGYTDTQYF
TRBV5-1,TRBJ2-2,-,-,TGCGCCAGCAGCTCCCGAGGGCTGGGCGGGGAGCTGTTTTTT,CASSSRGLGGELFF
TRBV27,TRBJ1-1,-,-,TGTGCCAGCAGTTTAGGTCGACAGGAAGCTTTCTTT,CASSLGRQEAFF
TRBV7-2,TRBJ2-2,-,-,TGTGCCAGCAGCAAAGATTATAGCACCGGGGAGCTGTTTTTT,CASSKDYSTGELFF
TRBV18,TRBJ2-3,-,TRBD1,TGTGCCAGCTCGCCCCTAAGACAGGGTCGGGGCACAGATACGCAGTATTTT,CASSPLRQGRGTDTQYF
TRBV27,TRBJ2-7,-,TRBD2,TGTGCCAGCACAATTAGCGGGAGGGCCCACTACGAGCAGTACTTC,CASTISGRAHYEQYF